Here is one T cell receptor (beta chain) with its context. Its antigen remains unidentified. Sequenced by immunoSEQ multiplex PCR; TCRdb stores in-frame clones only, minus some. Of 20,000 to 25,000 clones listed, roughly 69% were seen once; the top ten hold 12%. The unexposed donors gave CD4+ T cells in about 2010-2019, prior to COVID-19. Isolation of CD4+ T cells took place after nine to ten days in culture. As cell numbers allowed, unexposed-donor CD4+ T cells faced SARS-CoV-2 S/N and four cold-coronavirus spikes. This entry is derived from a study of CD4 T cells in relation to SARS-CoV-2 and coronaviruses. Study overall: No peptide or an HIV-1 Nef peptide pool served as negative control. General study results and limits: The cross-reactivity analysis covered only spike protein, not other viral proteins.

The CDR3 runs 15 residues. Germline values: CDR1 MDHEN, CDR2 SYDVKM. Trimming at V came to 2 bases and at J to 4 bases, leaving 4 bases not matched to a gene. The chain links TRBV28 to TRBJ1-3; 8 bases match TRBD1. The clonotype originates from a human donor in good health. Sequenced: CD4+ T cells from PBMCs, cultured in vitro. The CDR3 DNA is TGTGCCAGCAGTTTAAGAGGACAGGGCGGAAACACCATATATTTT. This codes for CASSLRGQGGNTIYF.